This TCR beta chain was retrieved from a study of blood T cell repertoires in COVID-19 (dated by TCRdb to 2018 to 2020). Regarding the research as a whole: Samples covering the acute and convalescent phases of COVID-19 were provided by collaborators in the United States, Italy and Spain. The repertoires were released in a freely available public database meant as a resource for research on the immune response to SARS-CoV-2. A de-identified subject ID, COVID-19 status, age in years and sex were almost always included in the sample metadata. Samples were obtained from the ongoing ImmuneRACE study (first 160 participants) and from 1,000 to 1,500 subjects provided by 6 global collaborators. The prospective study material was composed of cDNA or gDNA derived from T cells, B-cell-depleted T cells, or PBMCs. HLA class I and class II types, where available, came from metadata supplied by the sample provider rather than from assay-based typing. Deeply sampled blood TCRbeta repertoires from subjects exposed to, actively infected with, or recovered from COVID-19 were included in the dataset.

The immunoSEQ Assay, a bias-controlled multiplex PCR, was used to amplify TCRbeta CDR3 regions from genomic DNA. The original methods were these. The number of nucleated cells in each sample was estimated by amplification of reference gene primers within the assay. To quantify the absolute abundance of each unique TCRbeta CDR3 rearrangement, sequence reads were collapsed and filtered. For each sample, productive Simpson clonality was calculated by taking the square root of Simpson's diversity index across productive rearrangements. Drawn from immuneACCESS, this table holds only the in-frame rearrangements with V and J called that TCRdb kept. Clones are partly lost; checked studies trace under half to an unresolved V gene and leave the rest unexplained. From that table come the V and J calls and clone size; the DNA was used to work out D and trimming. The sample records some 230,000 clones, roughly 80% of which are singletons. The ten largest clones capture approximately 3% of the sample.

Another Seattle source contributed samples from volunteer blood donors who had recovered from COVID-19. Collaborating institutions collected whole blood in K2EDTA tubes following their own protocols. For TCRbeta analysis, collaborators shipped samples as frozen whole blood, isolated PBMCs, or DNA extracted from either of those sample types. The full study reports these points: Clinical and demographic metadata were provided uncurated, with the amount varying by source and participant.

From the cysteine up to the phenylalanine, the CDR3 has a length of 13 residues. The entry retains the CDR3 DNA only, 39 bases that are in frame from base 1. The germline V gene gives CDR1 as SQVTM and CDR2 as ANQGSEA. V gives up 0 bases and J gives up 8 bases, and the segment between their germline ends measures 13 bases. This clone was detected only once. The antigen it recognizes is unknown. Base qualities are not at hand, and no much larger clone is one base apart. The sequence derives from a woman younger than 45 who had recovered from COVID-19. This chain joins TRBV29-1 to TRBJ1-2; a weak D assignment points to TRBD1 (5 bases agree). Material for sequencing was peripheral blood. The nucleotides read TGCAGCGTTGAAGATCCGGTGGGGCAGGGCTACACCTTC. Its translation is CSVEDPVGQGYTF. Reference TRBV29-1 and TRBJ1-2 proteins supply the regions before and after the CDR3; the full variable domain is: SAVISQKPSRDICQRGTSLTIQCQVDSQVTMMFWYRQQPGQSLTLIATANQGSEATYESGFVIDKFPISRPNLTFSTLTVSNMSPEDSSIYLCSVEDPVGQGYTFGSGTRLTVV.